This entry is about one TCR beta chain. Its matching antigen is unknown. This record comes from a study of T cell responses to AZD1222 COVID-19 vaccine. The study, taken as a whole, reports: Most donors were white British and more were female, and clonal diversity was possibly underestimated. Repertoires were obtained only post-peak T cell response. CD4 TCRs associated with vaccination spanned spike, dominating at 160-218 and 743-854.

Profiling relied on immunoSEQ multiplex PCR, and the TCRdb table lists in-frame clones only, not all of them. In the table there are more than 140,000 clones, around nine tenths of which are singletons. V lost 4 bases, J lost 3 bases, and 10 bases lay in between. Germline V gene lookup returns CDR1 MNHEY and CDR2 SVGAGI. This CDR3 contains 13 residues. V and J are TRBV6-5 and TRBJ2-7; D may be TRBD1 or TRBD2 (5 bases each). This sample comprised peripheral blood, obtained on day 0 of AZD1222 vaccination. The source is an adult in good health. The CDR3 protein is CASSSPGSYEQYF. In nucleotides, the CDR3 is TGTGCCAGCAGTTCACCAGGGAGCTACGAGCAGTACTTC.